Below, 27 T cell receptor beta chains from the same sample are listed, as sequenced in a study of CD8 T cells in Susac syndrome. Random hexamers were used to reverse transcribe an amount of roughly 0.5 to 1 ug RNA. TCRdb redid the calling of the immunoSEQ multiplex PCR reads with MiXCR, one entry per CDR3 protein. The sample records approximately 120,000 distinct CDR3 sequences, about nine tenths being singletons. Sequencing was done on a sample of CD8+ T cells from PBMCs. The receptors were sampled from a human donor in good health.

The chain has TRBV20-1 and TRBJ2-5, with a weak D call TRBD2 (6 bases). This CDR3 contains 12 residues. The V and J ends lost 8 bases and 1 base respectively, with 11 bases between them. Germline CDR1 DFQATT, CDR2 SNEGSKA (reference sequence). The CDR3 here is CSLVGGQETQYF. The DNA for the CDR3 is TGCAGTCTGGTGGGGGGCCAAGAGACCCAGTACTTC.

This clonotype was seen just once. The gene calls are TRBV15 and TRBJ2-2; D gene ambiguous. CDR1 is LNHNV, CDR2 YYDKDF, per germline (reference sequence). Trimming took 0 bases from V and 4 from J, leaving 6 bases between them. There are 14 residues in the CDR3. CDR3 coding DNA: TGTGCCACCAGCAGAGATCGTGTCACCGGGGAGCTGTTTTTT. Protein sequence: CATSRDRVTGELFF.

V usage is TRBV19 and J usage is TRBJ2-1; 8 bases align to TRBD1. Germline CDR1 and CDR2: LNHDA and SQIVND (reference sequence). This CDR3 spans 15 amino acids. V was clipped by 2 bases and J by 10 bases; unmatched bases: 10. CDR3 sequence reads: CASSISRQGAREQFF. The CDR3 DNA reads as TGTGCCAGTAGTATAAGTCGGCAGGGGGCGCGGGAGCAGTTCTTC.

The chain couples TRBV25-1 to TRBJ2-3, with 7 positions matching TRBD2. This CDR3 has 13 residues. Germline assignment: CDR1 MGHDK and CDR2 SYGVNS. The junction had 5 bases not matched to a gene; V was cut back by 7 bases and J by 4 bases. CDR3 loop: CASKREPPDTQYF. CDR3 DNA sequence: TGTGCCAGCAAGCGGGAACCCCCAGATACGCAGTATTTT. Using reference TRBV25-1 and TRBJ2-3 for the parts outside the CDR3, the full variable domain is EADIYQTPRYLVIGTGKKITLECSQTMGHDKMYWYQQDPGMELHLIHYSYGVNSTEKGDLSSESTVSRIRTEHFPLTLESARPSHTSQYLCASKREPPDTQYFGPGTRLTVL.

Only one count was recorded for this clonotype. The chain has TRBV4-1 and TRBJ2-6, with no clear D. The CDR3 has 19 amino acids. Germline V lookup: CDR1 MGHRA, CDR2 YSYEKL. Trimming removed 2 bases at V and 0 bases at J, with 17 bases between. CDR3 residues: CASSQTVSEFRSGANVLTF. The CDR3 bases are TGCGCCAGCAGCCAAACAGTCTCGGAGTTCCGCTCTGGGGCCAACGTCCTGACTTTC.

This chain joins TRBV20-1 and TRBJ1-1; the D is unclear. The V gene's germline CDR1 is DFQATT and CDR2 SNEGSKA (reference sequence). The ends were cut back, 4 bases at V and 0 bases at J, with 9 bases in the middle. This CDR3 has 13 residues. In DNA, the CDR3 is TGCAGTGCTACCTTACCTATGAACACTGAAGCTTTCTTT. This encodes CSATLPMNTEAFF.

The rearrangement links TRBV6-1 to TRBJ1-1, with D possibly being TRBD1 (6 bases). V gave up 8 bases and J gave up 12 bases, with 19 bases separating them. From germline, CDR1 is MNHNS and CDR2 SASEGT. The CDR3 runs 12 residues. This CDR3 is CASLISGVGTFF. The CDR3 nucleotides read TGTGCCAGCCTCATTTCAGGGGTCGGGACTTTCTTT.

This chain connects TRBV10-3 to TRBJ2-1; D is uncertain. The V end lost 2 bases, the J end lost 4 bases, and 3 bases lay between the germline ends. The CDR3 runs to 12 residues. Germline loops: CDR1 ENHRY, CDR2 SYGVKD. The CDR3 loop reads CAISEVYNEQFF. In nucleotides, the CDR3 is TGTGCCATCAGTGAGGTGTACAATGAGCAGTTCTTC.

The gene calls are TRBV15 and TRBJ1-1; 7 bases match TRBD1. Unmatched junction bases numbered 9, after V lost 1 base and J lost 4 bases. This CDR3 region has 16 residues. Germline V gives CDR1 LNHNV, CDR2 YYDKDF (reference sequence). This chain's CDR3 is CATSRAGNRGSTEAFF. In nucleotides, the CDR3 is TGTGCCACCAGCAGAGCCGGAAACAGGGGATCCACTGAAGCTTTCTTT.

This clonotype appeared a single time. The rearrangement joins TRBV20-1 to TRBJ2-3, with TRBD2 matching over 12 bases. CDR1 is DFQATT and CDR2 is SNEGSKA in the germline V gene (reference sequence). This CDR3 comprises 19 residues. V shed 3 bases, J shed 0 bases, and the junction held 13 bases outside the gene matches. CDR3 region: CSASGLTSGSWGSTDTQYF. CDR3 coding DNA: TGCAGTGCTAGCGGTCTGACTAGCGGGAGTTGGGGTAGCACAGATACGCAGTATTTT.

In its sample, this clonotype was seen once. The J gene is TRBJ2-5, the V gene TRBV19; TRBD1 aligns across 7 bases. Germline-derived CDR1 and CDR2 are LNHDA and SQIVND (reference sequence). Trimming took 3 bases from V and 5 from J; bases not matched to a gene: 6. The CDR3 extends over 14 amino acids. CDR3 amino acids: CASSMRGGWETQYF. DNA of the CDR3: TGTGCCAGTAGTATGCGAGGGGGCTGGGAGACCCAGTACTTC.

The table lists this clonotype with a count of one. This chain uses TRBV6-6 with TRBJ2-3; the D is unclear. The CDR3 spans 12 residues. The V end lost 2 bases, the J end lost 2 bases, and 2 bases lay between the germline ends. Germline V CDR1 and CDR2: MNHNY, SVGAGI (reference sequence). Written as DNA, the CDR3 is TGTGCCAGCAGTTACCCCACAGATACGCAGTATTTT. Translating gives CASSYPTDTQYF.

The V gene is TRBV6-1, the J gene TRBJ2-2; 11 nucleotides line up with TRBD2. The germline V gene has CDR1 MNHNS and CDR2 SASEGT. J gave up 1 base and V 6 bases, and 4 bases lay outside the gene matches. CDR3 length: 16 residues. CDR3 residues: CASSNLAGGNTGELFF. Here the CDR3 DNA reads TGTGCCAGCAGCAATCTAGCGGGGGGGAACACCGGGGAGCTGTTTTTT.

This sequence joins TRBV3-1 and TRBJ2-3; 7 bases line up with TRBD1. This CDR3 spans 14 amino acids. CDR1 and CDR2 (germline): LGHDT, YNNKEL (reference sequence). J was trimmed by 0 bases and V by 4 bases; bases with no gene match: 1. The CDR3 nucleotides are TGTGCCAGCAGCCGCAGGGGGAGCACAGATACGCAGTATTTT. Encoded protein: CASSRRGSTDTQYF.

CDR3 nucleotide sequence: TGCGCCAGCAGCTCCCCTCCGCAGGGAGCTAACTATGGCTACACCTTC. It specifies CASSSPPQGANYGYTF. The V and J genes are TRBV5-1 and TRBJ1-2; TRBD1 is a possible D gene (5 bases). Trimming shortened V by 3 bases and J by 0 bases, and 15 bases separated the two germline ends. The CDR3 length is 16 residues. Germline loops: CDR1 SGHRS, CDR2 YFSETQ.

V gene TRBV18 combines with J gene TRBJ2-5; no clear D. There are 12 residues in the CDR3. Trimming cost V 7 bases and J 7 bases, with 13 bases left between them. Germline lookup yields CDR1 KGHSH and CDR2 LQKENI. CDR3 loop: CASLESVGTQYF. In nucleotides, the CDR3 is TGTGCCAGCTTGGAGTCCGTGGGGACCCAGTACTTC.

The chain combines TRBV10-3 with TRBJ2-7; 7 bases align to TRBD1. Germline assignment: CDR1 ENHRY and CDR2 SYGVKD. The length of the CDR3 is 13 residues. The V gene end was trimmed by 10 bases and the J gene end by 0 bases; junction bases not matched to a gene: 6. DNA of the CDR3: TGTGCCACCACAGGGGCAGACTCCTACGAGCAGTACTTC. It translates to CATTGADSYEQYF.

The chain joins TRBV6-2 or TRBV6-3 to TRBJ1-1; weak D call: TRBD1 (5 bases). This CDR3 spans 13 amino acids. The V gene lost 9 bases and the J gene lost 1 base, with 12 bases spanning the gap. Per germline, CDR1 MNHEY and CDR2 SVGEGT. The CDR3 sequence is CASQGSGNTEAFF. The CDR3 DNA reads TGTGCCAGTCAGGGCAGCGGGAACACTGAAGCTTTCTTT.

This clonotype was seen only once. CDR3 protein: CSVEVGGGVDEQFF. CDR3 nucleotide sequence: TGCAGCGTTGAAGTTGGAGGAGGGGTGGATGAGCAGTTCTTC. The chain couples TRBV29-1 to TRBJ2-1; a possible D gene is TRBD2 (6 bases). Per the germline V gene, CDR1 is SQVTM and CDR2 is ANQGSEA. The germline V and J ends were trimmed by 1 base and 8 bases, with 15 bases remaining between them. The CDR3 sequence is 14 residues long.

The CDR3 nucleotides are TGTGCCAGCAGAGGGGGAAACACCATATATTTT. Translated, it gives CASRGGNTIYF. V and J are TRBV11-2 and TRBJ1-3; no definite D call. The CDR3 extends over 11 amino acids. V lost 6 bases and J 4 bases, leaving 4 bases between the germline ends. Germline V gives CDR1 SGHAT, CDR2 FQNNGV.

The chain has TRBV6-5 and TRBJ2-5, with 8 bases that match TRBD2. The length of the CDR3 is 15 residues. In germline, CDR1 is MNHEY, CDR2 SVGAGI. After removal of 4 bases from V and 7 bases from J, the junction contained 11 bases not matched to a gene. The CDR3 bases are TGTGCCAGCAGTTTGAGGGCGGGAGGCCGGGGGACCCAGTACTTC. This translates into CASSLRAGGRGTQYF.

This clonotype appeared once. V is TRBV27 and J is TRBJ2-2; tentatively, D is TRBD2 (6 bases). The CDR3 contains 15 residues. Germline values: CDR1 MNHEY, CDR2 SMNVEV (reference sequence). The V gene lost 3 bases and the J gene lost 1 base, with 9 bases spanning the gap. As DNA, the CDR3 is TGTGCCAGCAGTTTGCGGGGACTGAACACCGGGGAGCTGTTTTTT. It yields the protein CASSLRGLNTGELFF.

CDR3 sequence: CASSQLGEQFF. CDR3 DNA: TGTGCCAGCAGCCAGCTCGGTGAGCAGTTCTTC. The chain recombines TRBV14 with TRBJ2-1; D gene ambiguous. CDR3 length: 11 residues. Germline lookup yields CDR1 SGHDN and CDR2 FVKESK. The V end lost 3 bases, the J end lost 9 bases, and 6 bases lay between the germline ends.

V usage is TRBV7-2 and J usage is TRBJ1-1; D is perhaps TRBD1 (5 bases). Trimming stripped 1 base from V and 5 bases from J, with 11 bases between. This CDR3 has 14 residues. CDR1 is SGHTA and CDR2 is FQGNSA in the germline V gene. This CDR3 is CASSLDGGGTEAFF. The CDR3 nucleotides are TGTGCCAGCAGCTTAGATGGGGGTGGGACTGAAGCTTTCTTT.

The chain employs TRBV5-6 and TRBJ2-5; 9 bases are a match to TRBD1. This CDR3 has 15 amino acids. Germline CDR1 reads SGHDT; CDR2 reads YYEEEE. V dropped 3 bases and J dropped 5; count of bases not matched to a gene: 8. CDR3 coding DNA: TGTGCCAGCAGCTGGCCGGGACAGGGTCCGGAGACCCAGTACTTC. Its translation: CASSWPGQGPETQYF.

To note about this clonotype: A junction end diverges from the germline sequence, so it may reflect a read error. V usage is TRBV7-2 and J usage is TRBJ1-5; D may be TRBD1 (5 bases). CDR1 and CDR2 from the germline V gene are SGHTA and FQGNSA. CDR3 length: 15 amino acids. CDR3 in DNA: TGTGCCAGCAGCGTAGCCGGGACGGAATTTCAGCCCCAGCATTTT. It translates to CASSVAGTEFQPQHF.

V and J are TRBV29-1 and TRBJ1-2; tentative D call: TRBD1 (5 bases). The CDR3 has 12 residues. The ends were cut back, 7 bases at V and 8 bases at J, with 17 bases in the middle. CDR1 is SQVTM and CDR2 is ANQGSEA in the germline V gene. The CDR3 DNA reads TGCAGCGAGGGGACTGCTCCTAAAGGCTACACCTTC. This gives the protein CSEGTAPKGYTF.